This T cell receptor (beta chain) came from a study of blood T cell repertoires in COVID-19. Across the whole study: In each case, the material was cDNA or gDNA derived from T cells, B-cell-depleted T cells, or PBMCs.

V dropped 4 bases and J dropped 0 bases, with 17 bases sitting between them. Germline V gene data show CDR1 as SGHRS and CDR2 as YFSETQ. This CDR3 is built from 16 residues. Assay: immunoSEQ multiplex PCR; the TCRdb copy retains only in-frame clones and omits some. This table has some 90,000 clones, roughly nine tenths appearing once. The clonotype originates from a man aged 45-65 years with acute or convalescent COVID-19. This chain uses TRBV5-1 with TRBJ2-7; D possibly corresponds to TRBD2 (6 bases). Sample: peripheral blood. The CDR3 DNA reads TGCGCCAGCAGCACCCATGCGGGGACGGTCTCCTACGAGCAGTACTTC. It yields the protein CASSTHAGTVSYEQYF.